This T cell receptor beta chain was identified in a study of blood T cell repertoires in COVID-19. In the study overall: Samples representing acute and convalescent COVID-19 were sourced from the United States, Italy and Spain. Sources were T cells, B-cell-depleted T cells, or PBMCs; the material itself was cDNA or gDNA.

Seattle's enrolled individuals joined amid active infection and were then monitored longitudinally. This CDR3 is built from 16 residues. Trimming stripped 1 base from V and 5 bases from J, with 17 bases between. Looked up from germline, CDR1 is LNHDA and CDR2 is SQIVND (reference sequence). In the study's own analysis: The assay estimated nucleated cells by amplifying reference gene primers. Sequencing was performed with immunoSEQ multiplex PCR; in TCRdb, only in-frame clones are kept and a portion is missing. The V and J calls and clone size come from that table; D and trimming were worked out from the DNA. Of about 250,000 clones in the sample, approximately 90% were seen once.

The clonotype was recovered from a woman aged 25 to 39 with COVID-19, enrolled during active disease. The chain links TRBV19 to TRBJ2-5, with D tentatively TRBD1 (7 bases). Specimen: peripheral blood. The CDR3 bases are TGTGCCAGTAGTATAGGTCGGACAGGCGGGATGGAGACCCAGTACTTC. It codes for CASSIGRTGGMETQYF.